This is a list of T cell receptor beta chains from one sample in a study of T cells in narcolepsy. Profiling relied on immunoSEQ multiplex PCR, and the TCRdb table lists in-frame clones only, not all of them. This sample has about 32,000 clones, with approximately 86% found just once. Sequences were obtained from CD45RA- memory CD4+ T cells from PBMCs. Receptors were obtained from a human donor with narcolepsy. The CDR3 runs from the conserved cysteine through the conserved F or W. Fields, in order: D gene, clone size, J gene, V gene, CDR3 protein, CDR3 DNA. D genes are given only for firm matches. Clone size is stated in some rows and not others, as once, few, many or a class when expanded.

d_gene: -
abundance: -
j_gene: TRBJ1-5
v_gene: TRBV4-2
CDR3aa: CASSQEGTGTGQPQHF
CDR3nt: TGTGCCAGCAGCCAAGAAGGAACGGGAACGGGTCAGCCCCAGCATTTT

d_gene: -
abundance: -
j_gene: TRBJ2-3
v_gene: TRBV19
CDR3aa: CASSIVRMTFPDTQYF
CDR3nt: TGTGCCAGTAGTATAGTCAGGATGACATTTCCAGATACGCAGTATTTT

d_gene: -
abundance: -
j_gene: TRBJ2-1
v_gene: TRBV30
CDR3aa: CAWTPGTSGEQFF
CDR3nt: TGTGCCTGGACCCCTGGGACTTCGGGTGAGCAGTTCTTC

d_gene: -
abundance: -
j_gene: TRBJ1-1
v_gene: TRBV15
CDR3aa: CATSRVSGWAEAFF
CDR3nt: TGTGCCACCAGCAGAGTCTCCGGCTGGGCTGAAGCTTTCTTT

d_gene: -
abundance: -
j_gene: TRBJ1-5
v_gene: TRBV28
CDR3aa: CASSLRWRFNQPQHF
CDR3nt: TGTGCCAGCAGTTTACGATGGAGGTTCAATCAGCCCCAGCATTTT

d_gene: -
abundance: once
j_gene: TRBJ1-5
v_gene: TRBV7-9
CDR3aa: CASSLAISQPQHF
CDR3nt: TGTGCCAGCAGCTTAGCGATCAGTCAGCCCCAGCATTTT

d_gene: -
abundance: -
j_gene: TRBJ1-2
v_gene: TRBV28
CDR3aa: CASSFSVYGYTF
CDR3nt: TGTGCCAGCAGTTTTTCGGTCTATGGCTACACCTTC

d_gene: -
abundance: once
j_gene: TRBJ2-7
v_gene: TRBV28
CDR3aa: CASSLRPSDEQYF
CDR3nt: TGTGCCAGCAGTTTACGGCCTAGCGACGAGCAGTACTTC

d_gene: TRBD1
abundance: -
j_gene: TRBJ2-2
v_gene: TRBV7-2
CDR3aa: CASIDGTVRYTGELFF
CDR3nt: TGTGCCAGCATCGACGGGACAGTCCGTTACACCGGGGAGCTGTTTTTT

d_gene: TRBD2
abundance: -
j_gene: TRBJ2-5
v_gene: TRBV5-1
CDR3aa: CASSPGTRRETQYF
CDR3nt: TGCGCCAGCAGTCCGGGGACTAGAAGAGAGACCCAGTACTTC